This TCR beta chain comes out of a study of cytomegalovirus exposure and HLA in healthy donors. The CDR3 contains 14 residues. Trimming took 1 base from V and 2 from J, leaving 8 bases between them. From germline, CDR1 is LGHNA and CDR2 YSLEER. A remark on this clone: The antigen is not known.

Vbeta (60) and Jbeta (13) primers were used in the PCR. Clones were sequenced by immunoSEQ multiplex PCR, and TCRdb holds only the in-frame ones, with some missing. The data contain under 200,000 clones, 80% to 85% of them seen just once; the ten biggest clones take up around 1.7%. Study-wide findings and caveats: Productive rates of about 87% or about 30% were seen for most TCR beta V segments in an earlier analysis. In a later analysis, donors in an Asian-associated ancestry cluster reportedly had fewer N-insertions in productive TCRs than the cohort mean.

The chain combines TRBV4-3 with TRBJ1-2; the D is unclear. Sequencing input: PBMCs. This TCR derives from a woman aged 18-29 years in good health and CMV-seronegative. The CDR3 loop reads CASSQGQTNYGYTF. The CDR3 DNA sequence: TGCGCCAGCAGCCAAGGGCAGACAAACTATGGCTACACCTTC.